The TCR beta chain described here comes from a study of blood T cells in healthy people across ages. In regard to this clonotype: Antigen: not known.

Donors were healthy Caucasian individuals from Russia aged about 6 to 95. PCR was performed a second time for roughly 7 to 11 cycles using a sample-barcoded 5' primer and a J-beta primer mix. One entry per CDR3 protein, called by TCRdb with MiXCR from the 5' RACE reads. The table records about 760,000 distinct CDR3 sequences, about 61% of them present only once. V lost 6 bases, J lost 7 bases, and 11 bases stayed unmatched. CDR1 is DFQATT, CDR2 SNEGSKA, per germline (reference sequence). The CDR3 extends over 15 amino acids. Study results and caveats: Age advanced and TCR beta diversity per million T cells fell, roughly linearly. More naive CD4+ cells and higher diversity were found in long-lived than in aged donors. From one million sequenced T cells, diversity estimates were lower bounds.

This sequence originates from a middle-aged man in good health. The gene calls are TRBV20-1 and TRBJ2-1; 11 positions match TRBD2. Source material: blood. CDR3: CSAHPTSGSFNEQFF. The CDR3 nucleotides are TGCAGTGCGCACCCCACTAGCGGGAGTTTTAATGAGCAGTTCTTC.